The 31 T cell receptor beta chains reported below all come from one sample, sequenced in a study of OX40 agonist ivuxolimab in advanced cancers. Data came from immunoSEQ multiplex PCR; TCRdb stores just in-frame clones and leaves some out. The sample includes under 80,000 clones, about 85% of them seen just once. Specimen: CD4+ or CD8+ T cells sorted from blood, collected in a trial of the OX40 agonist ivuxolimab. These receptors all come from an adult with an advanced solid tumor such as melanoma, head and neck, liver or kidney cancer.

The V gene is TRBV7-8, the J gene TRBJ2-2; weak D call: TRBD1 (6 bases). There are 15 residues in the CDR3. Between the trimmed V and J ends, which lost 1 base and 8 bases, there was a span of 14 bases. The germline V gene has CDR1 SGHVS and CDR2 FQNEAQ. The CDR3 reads CASSLGGQGLGELFF. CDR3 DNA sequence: TGTGCCAGCAGCTTAGGTGGCCAGGGGCTGGGGGAGCTGTTTTTT.

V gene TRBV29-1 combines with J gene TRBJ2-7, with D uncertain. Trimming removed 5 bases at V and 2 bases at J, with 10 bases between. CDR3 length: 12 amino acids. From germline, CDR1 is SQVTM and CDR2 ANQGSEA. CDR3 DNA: TGCAGCGTTCGCCCGACTCCCTACGAGCAGTACTTC. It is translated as CSVRPTPYEQYF.

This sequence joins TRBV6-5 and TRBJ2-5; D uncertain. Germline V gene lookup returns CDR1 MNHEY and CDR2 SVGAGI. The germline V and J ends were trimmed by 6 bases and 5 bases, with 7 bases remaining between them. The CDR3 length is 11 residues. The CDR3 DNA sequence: TGTGCCAGCAGCTGGGGTGAGACCCAGTACTTC. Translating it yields CASSWGETQYF.

The CDR3 nucleotides read TGTGCCAGCAGTCGAAGTAGCGGGGGCGACAATGAGCAGTTCTTC. This codes for CASSRSSGGDNEQFF. The chain carries TRBV5-4 and TRBJ2-1; the match to TRBD2 covers 9 bases. This CDR3 region has 15 residues. In germline, CDR1 is SGHNT, CDR2 YYREEE (reference sequence). Losses at the gene ends were 5 bases for V and 5 bases for J; bases not matched to a gene: 8.

The CDR3 spells CAISESRVGGAFF. The CDR3 region has the DNA TGTGCCATCAGTGAGTCGAGGGTCGGGGGAGCTTTCTTT. The gene calls are TRBV10-3 and TRBJ1-1; D may be TRBD1 (5 bases). This CDR3 has 13 amino acids. The V gene's germline CDR1 is ENHRY and CDR2 SYGVKD. The ends were cut back, 0 bases at V and 10 bases at J, with 12 bases in the middle.

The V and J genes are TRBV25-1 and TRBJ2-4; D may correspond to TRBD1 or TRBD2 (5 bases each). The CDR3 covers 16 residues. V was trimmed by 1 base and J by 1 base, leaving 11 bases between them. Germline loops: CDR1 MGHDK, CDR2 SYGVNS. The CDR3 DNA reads TGTGCCAGCAGTGAATTTGGGGGACGCGCCAAAAACATTCAGTACTTC. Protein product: CASSEFGGRAKNIQYF.

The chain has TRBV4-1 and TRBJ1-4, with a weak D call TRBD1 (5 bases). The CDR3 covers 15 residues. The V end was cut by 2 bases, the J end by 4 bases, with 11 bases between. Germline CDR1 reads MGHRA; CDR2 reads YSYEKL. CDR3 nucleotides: TGCGCCAGCAGCCAAATCGGGACGGTTAATGAAAAACTGTTTTTT. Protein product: CASSQIGTVNEKLFF.

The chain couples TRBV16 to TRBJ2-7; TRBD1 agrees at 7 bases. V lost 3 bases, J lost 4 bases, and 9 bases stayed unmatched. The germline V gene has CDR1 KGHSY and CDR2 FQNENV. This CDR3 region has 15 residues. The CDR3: CASSQRTGSQYEQYF. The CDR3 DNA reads TGTGCCAGCAGCCAGAGGACAGGTTCGCAATACGAGCAGTACTTC. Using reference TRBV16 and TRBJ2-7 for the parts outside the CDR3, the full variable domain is GEEVAQTPKHLVRGEGQKAKLYCAPIKGHSYVFWYQQVLKNEFKFLISFQNENVFDETGMPKERFSAKCLPNSPCSLEIQATKLEDSAVYFCASSQRTGSQYEQYFGPGTRLTVT.

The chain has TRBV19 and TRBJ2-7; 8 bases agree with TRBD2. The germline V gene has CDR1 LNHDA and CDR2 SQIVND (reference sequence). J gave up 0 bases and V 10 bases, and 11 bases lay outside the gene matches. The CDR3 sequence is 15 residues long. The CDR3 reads CATSHSGGPSYEQYF. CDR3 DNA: TGTGCCACCAGCCACTCGGGAGGGCCCTCCTACGAGCAGTACTTC.

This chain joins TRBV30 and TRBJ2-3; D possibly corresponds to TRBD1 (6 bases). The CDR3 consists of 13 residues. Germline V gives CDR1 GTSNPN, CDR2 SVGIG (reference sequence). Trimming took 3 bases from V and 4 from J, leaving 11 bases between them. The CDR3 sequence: CAWSTGLADTQYF. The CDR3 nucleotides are TGTGCCTGGAGCACAGGGTTAGCAGATACGCAGTATTTT.

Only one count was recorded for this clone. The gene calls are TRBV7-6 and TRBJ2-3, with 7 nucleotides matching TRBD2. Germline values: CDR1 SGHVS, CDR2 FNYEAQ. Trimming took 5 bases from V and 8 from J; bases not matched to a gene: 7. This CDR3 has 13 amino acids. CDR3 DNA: TGTGCCAGCAGCGACTGGCGGGAGACTACGCAGTATTTT. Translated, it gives CASSDWRETTQYF.

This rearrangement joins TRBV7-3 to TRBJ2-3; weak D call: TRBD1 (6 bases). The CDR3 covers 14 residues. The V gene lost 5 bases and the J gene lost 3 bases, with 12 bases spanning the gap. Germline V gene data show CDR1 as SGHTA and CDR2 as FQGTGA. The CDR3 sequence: CASSNYRETDTQYF. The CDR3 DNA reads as TGTGCCAGCAGCAACTACAGGGAAACAGATACGCAGTATTTT.

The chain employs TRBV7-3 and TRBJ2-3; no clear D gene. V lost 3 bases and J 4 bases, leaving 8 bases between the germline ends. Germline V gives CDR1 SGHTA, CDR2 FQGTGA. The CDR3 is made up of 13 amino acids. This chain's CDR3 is CASSLMVADTQYF. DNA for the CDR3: TGTGCCAGCAGCTTGATGGTGGCAGATACGCAGTATTTT.

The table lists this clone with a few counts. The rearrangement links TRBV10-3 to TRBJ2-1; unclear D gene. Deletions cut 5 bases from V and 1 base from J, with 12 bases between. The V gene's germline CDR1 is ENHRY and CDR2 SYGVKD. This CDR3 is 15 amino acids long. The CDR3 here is CAISPSRASYNEQFF. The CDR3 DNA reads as TGTGCCATCAGTCCCAGCCGGGCGTCCTACAATGAGCAGTTCTTC.

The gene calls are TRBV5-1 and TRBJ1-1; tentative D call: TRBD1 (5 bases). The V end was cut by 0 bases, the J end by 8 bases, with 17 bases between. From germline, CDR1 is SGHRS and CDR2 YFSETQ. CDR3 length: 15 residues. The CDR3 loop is CASSLAGGTLDEAFF. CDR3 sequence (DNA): TGCGCCAGCAGCTTGGCCGGGGGGACCCTGGACGAAGCTTTCTTT.

CDR3: CASPPVGQGYINEQFF. The CDR3 DNA is TGTGCCAGCCCACCCGTTGGGCAGGGATATATCAATGAGCAGTTCTTC. This chain uses TRBV28 with TRBJ2-1; D is perhaps TRBD1 (5 bases). Germline V lookup: CDR1 MDHEN, CDR2 SYDVKM. The V end lost 8 bases, the J end lost 6 bases, and 23 bases lay between the germline ends. The CDR3 sequence is 16 residues long.

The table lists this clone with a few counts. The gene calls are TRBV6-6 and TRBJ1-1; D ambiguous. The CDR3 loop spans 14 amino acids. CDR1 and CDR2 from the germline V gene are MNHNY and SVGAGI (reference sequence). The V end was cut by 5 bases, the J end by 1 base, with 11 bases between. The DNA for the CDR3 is TGTGCCAGCAGTCATTTCGACGGGAACACTGAAGCTTTCTTT. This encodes CASSHFDGNTEAFF.

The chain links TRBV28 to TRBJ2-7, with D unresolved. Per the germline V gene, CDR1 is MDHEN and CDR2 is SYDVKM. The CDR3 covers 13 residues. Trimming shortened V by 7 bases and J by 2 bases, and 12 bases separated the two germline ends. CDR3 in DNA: TGTGCCAGCACCCCCGATAGGACCTACGAGCAGTACTTC. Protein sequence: CASTPDRTYEQYF.

CDR3 nucleotides: TGTGCCAGCAGCTCTAGCGTAAGGAATTACGAGCAGTACTTC. Translating gives CASSSSVRNYEQYF. The genes are TRBV4-2 and TRBJ2-7; weak D call: TRBD2 (6 bases). Per the germline V gene, CDR1 is LGHNA and CDR2 is YNFKEQ. There are 14 residues in the CDR3. V lost 5 bases and J 4 bases, leaving 15 bases between the germline ends.

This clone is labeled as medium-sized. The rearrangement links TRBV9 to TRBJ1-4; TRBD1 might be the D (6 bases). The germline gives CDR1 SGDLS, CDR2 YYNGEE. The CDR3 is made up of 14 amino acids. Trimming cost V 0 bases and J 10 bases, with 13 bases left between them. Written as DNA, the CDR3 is TGTGCCAGCAGCGTAGCGACAGGAGTAGGAAAACTGTTTTTT. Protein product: CASSVATGVGKLFF.

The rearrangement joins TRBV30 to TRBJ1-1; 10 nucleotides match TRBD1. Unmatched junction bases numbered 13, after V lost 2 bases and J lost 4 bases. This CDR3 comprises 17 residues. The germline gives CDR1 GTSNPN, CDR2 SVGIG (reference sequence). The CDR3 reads CAWSSRQGAQWGTEAFF. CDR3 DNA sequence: TGTGCCTGGAGTTCCCGACAGGGGGCTCAATGGGGCACTGAAGCTTTCTTT.

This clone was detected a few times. In DNA form, the CDR3 reads TGTGCCAGCTCATCGGGACTACAGAGCACAGATACGCAGTATTTT. Translated: CASSSGLQSTDTQYF. The chain has TRBV18 and TRBJ2-3, with 7 positions matching TRBD2. CDR3 length: 15 amino acids. V dropped 5 bases and J dropped 0; count of bases not matched to a gene: 5. CDR1 is KGHSH, CDR2 LQKENI, per germline.

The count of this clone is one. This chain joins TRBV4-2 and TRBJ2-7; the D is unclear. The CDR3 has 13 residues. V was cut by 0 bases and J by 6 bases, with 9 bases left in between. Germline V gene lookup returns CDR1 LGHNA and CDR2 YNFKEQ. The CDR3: CASSQEGWGEQYF. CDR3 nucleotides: TGTGCCAGCAGCCAAGAAGGGTGGGGCGAGCAGTACTTC.

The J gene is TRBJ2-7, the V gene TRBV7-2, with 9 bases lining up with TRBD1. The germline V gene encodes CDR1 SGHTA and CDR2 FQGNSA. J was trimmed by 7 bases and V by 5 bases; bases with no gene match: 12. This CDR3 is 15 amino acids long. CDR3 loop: CASSAGGTGPGEQYF. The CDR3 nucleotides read TGTGCCAGCAGCGCCGGAGGGACAGGGCCCGGGGAGCAGTACTTC.

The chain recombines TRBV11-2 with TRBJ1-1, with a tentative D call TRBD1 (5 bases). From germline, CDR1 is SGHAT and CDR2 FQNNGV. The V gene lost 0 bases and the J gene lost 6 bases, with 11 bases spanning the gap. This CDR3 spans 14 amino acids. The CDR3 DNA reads TGTGCCAGCAGCTTAGATTGGGGGGTCGCTGAAGCTTTCTTT. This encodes CASSLDWGVAEAFF.

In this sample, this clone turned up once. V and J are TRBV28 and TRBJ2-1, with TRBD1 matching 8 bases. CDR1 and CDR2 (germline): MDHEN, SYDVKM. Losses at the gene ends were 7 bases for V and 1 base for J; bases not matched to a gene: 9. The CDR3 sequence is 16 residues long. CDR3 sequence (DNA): TGTGCCAGCACTGGCCAGGGGGCTTTTTCCTACAATGAGCAGTTCTTC. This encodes CASTGQGAFSYNEQFF.

CDR3 residues: CASRLTGATCSTDTQYF. The CDR3 DNA reads TGTGCCAGCAGACTTACAGGGGCTACCTGTAGCACAGATACGCAGTATTTT. This chain connects TRBV4-2 to TRBJ2-3, with 7 bases lining up with TRBD1. Germline CDR1 reads LGHNA; CDR2 reads YNFKEQ. The CDR3 extends over 17 amino acids. V was clipped by 6 bases and J by 0 bases; unmatched bases: 12.

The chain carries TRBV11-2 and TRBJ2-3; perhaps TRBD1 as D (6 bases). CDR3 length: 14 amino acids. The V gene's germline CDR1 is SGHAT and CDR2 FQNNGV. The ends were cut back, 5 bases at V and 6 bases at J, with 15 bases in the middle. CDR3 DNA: TGTGCCAGCAGCAAGGGGCAGGGGTGGGATACGCAGTATTTT. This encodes CASSKGQGWDTQYF.

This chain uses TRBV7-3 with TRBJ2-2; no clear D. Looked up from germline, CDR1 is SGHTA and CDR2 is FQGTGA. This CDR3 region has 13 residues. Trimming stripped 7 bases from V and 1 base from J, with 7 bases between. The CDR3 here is CASNDGNTGELFF. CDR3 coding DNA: TGTGCCAGCAACGACGGGAACACCGGGGAGCTGTTTTTT.

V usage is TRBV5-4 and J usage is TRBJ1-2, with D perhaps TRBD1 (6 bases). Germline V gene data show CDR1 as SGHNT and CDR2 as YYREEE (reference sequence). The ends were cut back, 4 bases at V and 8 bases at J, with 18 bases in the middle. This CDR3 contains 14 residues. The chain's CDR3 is CASSQEGESLGYTF. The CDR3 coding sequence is TGTGCCAGCAGCCAAGAGGGGGAGAGCCTGGGCTACACCTTC.

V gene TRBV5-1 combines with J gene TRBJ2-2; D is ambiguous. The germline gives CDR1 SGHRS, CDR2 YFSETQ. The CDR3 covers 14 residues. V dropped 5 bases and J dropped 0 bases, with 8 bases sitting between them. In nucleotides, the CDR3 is TGCGCCAGCAGACAGCTTACGAACACCGGGGAGCTGTTTTTT. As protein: CASRQLTNTGELFF.